One sample yielded the 28 T cell receptor beta chains listed below, sequenced in a study of T cell repertoires in cytomegalovirus infection. TCRdb re-derived calls from the reads in MiXCR, one entry per CDR3 protein. Seen here are 60,000 to 75,000 distinct CDR3 sequences, 20% to 25% observed once, and the top ten hold roughly 80%. These receptors lack a known antigen. Sequenced material: PBMCs, sequenced either directly or after in vitro stimulation (not recorded which). The receptors stem from a human donor in good health (CMV status not recorded). Some clones in this sample may be carry-over from other donors' samples.

This rearrangement joins TRBV5-1 to TRBJ2-4; tentatively, D is TRBD2 (6 bases). The V and J ends lost 4 bases and 5 bases respectively, with 13 bases between them. In germline, CDR1 is SGHRS, CDR2 YFSETQ. The CDR3 is 14 amino acids. The CDR3 DNA reads as TGCGCCAGCAGCGTACAAGCGGGCGAAAACATTCAGTACTTC. This gives the protein CASSVQAGENIQYF.

As for this clonotype: One junction end disagrees with the germline gene, perhaps due to a read error. The chain combines TRBV7-3 with TRBJ1-5; TRBD1 might be the D (6 bases). Germline CDR1 reads SGHTA; CDR2 reads FQGTGA. This CDR3 contains 14 residues. The CDR3 spells CASSFQGTNRPQHF. The CDR3 DNA follows: TGTGCCAGCAGCTTTCAGGGGACCAATCGGCCCCAGCATTTT.

The genes are TRBV12-5 and TRBJ2-2; 7 bases are shared with TRBD2. Germline V CDR1 and CDR2: LGHNT, FRNRAP. The V gene end was trimmed by 7 bases and the J gene end by 2 bases; junction bases not matched to a gene: 7. This CDR3 has 15 amino acids. In DNA, the CDR3 is TGTGCTAGTGCCTTGGGGGGGGTAAACACCGGGGAGCTGTTTTTT. Its translation is CASALGGVNTGELFF.

This chain connects TRBV28 to TRBJ1-1; D call uncertain. Looked up from germline, CDR1 is MDHEN and CDR2 is SYDVKM. The CDR3 contains 13 residues. Trimming cost V 3 bases and J 2 bases, with 7 bases left between them. CDR3 coding DNA: TGTGCCAGCAGTTTCGGAAGTAACACTGAAGCTTTCTTT. Amino acid sequence: CASSFGSNTEAFF.

This clonotype has a handful of counts. The rearrangement uses TRBV11-2 and TRBJ2-7, with D possibly being TRBD1 or TRBD2 (5 bases each). This CDR3 spans 16 amino acids. Germline CDR1 is SGHAT and CDR2 is FQNNGV. V dropped 0 bases and J dropped 4 bases, with 16 bases sitting between them. CDR3 DNA: TGTGCCAGCAGCTTAGATGGGACGATATTAACGTACGAGCAGTACGTC. It encodes CASSLDGTILTYEQYV.

Many counts were recorded for this clonotype. The chain is built from TRBV7-2 and TRBJ2-4; 11 bases fit TRBD1. From germline, CDR1 is SGHTA and CDR2 FQGNSA. The CDR3 extends over 14 amino acids. J lost 9 bases, V lost 5 bases, and 6 bases had no gene match. CDR3 loop: CASSPGQGAVIQYF. Here the CDR3 DNA reads TGTGCCAGCAGCCCCGGACAGGGGGCCGTCATTCAGTACTTC. Full variable domain (rest looked up from reference TRBV7-2 and TRBJ2-4): GAGVSQSPSNKVTEKGKDVELRCDPISGHTALYWYRQSLGQGLEFLIYFQGNSAPDKSGLPSDRFSAERTGGSVSTLTIQRTQQEDSAVYLCASSPGQGAVIQYFGAGTRLSVL.

This clonotype occurred a few times. The chain carries TRBV29-1 and TRBJ1-3, with D hard to call. The CDR3 is 14 residues long. The V and J ends lost 6 bases and 0 bases respectively, with 12 bases between them. CDR1 and CDR2 from the germline V gene are SQVTM and ANQGSEA. This CDR3 reads CSVILGISGNTIYF. DNA of the CDR3: TGCAGCGTGATTCTCGGGATCTCTGGAAACACCATATATTTT.

CDR3 amino acids: CAISEGGNTDTQYF. CDR3 sequence (DNA): TGTGCCATCAGTGAAGGCGGTAACACAGATACGCAGTATTTT. This rearrangement joins TRBV10-3 to TRBJ2-3; no definite D call. The CDR3 sequence is 14 residues long. Germline V gives CDR1 ENHRY, CDR2 SYGVKD. Trimming stripped 3 bases from V and 2 bases from J, with 9 bases between.

The chain combines TRBV15 with TRBJ2-7; D is perhaps TRBD1 (6 bases). Looked up from germline, CDR1 is LNHNV and CDR2 is YYDKDF (reference sequence). The germline V and J ends were trimmed by 1 base and 6 bases, with 10 bases remaining between them. The CDR3 loop spans 13 amino acids. The CDR3 loop reads CATSRGTGFEQYV. CDR3 in DNA: TGTGCCACCAGCAGAGGTACAGGGTTCGAGCAGTACGTC.

The CDR3 spells CASSSLGPPGSGELFF. In DNA form, the CDR3 reads TGTGCCAGCAGTTCACTCGGGCCTCCTGGTTCCGGGGAGCTGTTTTTT. The chain carries TRBV28 and TRBJ2-2; D not resolved. The CDR3 has 16 residues. Between the trimmed V and J ends, which lost 4 bases and 6 bases, there was a span of 18 bases. Looked up from germline, CDR1 is MDHEN and CDR2 is SYDVKM.

This clonotype has a single count. The rearrangement joins TRBV20-1 to TRBJ1-3; a possible D gene is TRBD1 (5 bases). The V end was cut by 0 bases, the J end by 6 bases, with 15 bases between. This CDR3 spans 15 amino acids. CDR1 is DFQATT and CDR2 is SNEGSKA in the germline V gene (reference sequence). CDR3 DNA: TGCAGTGCTAGAGAACAGGAGGGGACGCAAAACACCATATATTTT. The encoded protein is CSAREQEGTQNTIYF.

This clonotype appeared many times. This rearrangement joins TRBV7-2 to TRBJ2-1, with D unclear. CDR3 length equals 12 residues. The germline V and J ends were trimmed by 5 bases and 9 bases, with 11 bases remaining between them. Per germline, CDR1 SGHTA and CDR2 FQGNSA. The CDR3 coding sequence is TGTGCCAGCAGCCTCATAGTTGGTGAGCAGTTCTTC. Protein sequence: CASSLIVGEQFF.

The chain combines TRBV2 with TRBJ2-1; 9 bases are shared with TRBD1. Germline lookup yields CDR1 SNHLY and CDR2 FYNNEI. This CDR3 comprises 15 residues. The ends lost 5 bases at V and 3 bases at J; junction bases unmatched: 5. DNA for the CDR3: TGTGCCAGCAGTTACCCGACAGGGGGCTACAATGAGCAGTTCTTC. It encodes CASSYPTGGYNEQFF.

The table lists this clonotype with a few counts. V usage is TRBV11-2 and J usage is TRBJ2-1, with TRBD2 matching 13 bases. Germline V gene data show CDR1 as SGHAT and CDR2 as FQNNGV. J was trimmed by 6 bases and V by 5 bases; bases with no gene match: 4. The CDR3 spans 15 residues. The DNA of the CDR3 is TGTGCCAGCAGCCTACGACTAGCGGGAGGCAATGAGCAGTTCTTC. Its translation: CASSLRLAGGNEQFF.

This clonotype was counted between two and nine times. This chain connects TRBV6-5 to TRBJ1-3; D gene unclear. This CDR3 has 16 amino acids. CDR1 is MNHEY and CDR2 is SVGAGI in the germline V gene. Trimming left V 5 bases short and J 0 bases short, with 14 bases between. CDR3 sequence (DNA): TGTGCCAGCAGTCGCCTGGCGGATAACTCTGGAAACACCATATATTTT. It yields the protein CASSRLADNSGNTIYF.

V is TRBV4-1 and J is TRBJ2-7; D remains ambiguous. CDR1 and CDR2 (germline): MGHRA, YSYEKL. Trimming cost V 1 base and J 3 bases, with 7 bases left between them. This CDR3 contains 13 residues. CDR3 DNA: TGCGCCAGCAGCCAAGCCCCGAGCTACGAGCAGTACTTC. Translation gives CASSQAPSYEQYF.

In this sample, this clonotype turned up a few times. The rearrangement links TRBV9 to TRBJ1-2; D is ambiguous. Germline V gene sequence: CDR1 SGDLS, CDR2 YYNGEE. CDR3 length: 15 residues. V lost 0 bases to trimming and J lost 7 bases, with 16 bases between them. CDR3 nucleotide sequence: TGTGCCAGCAGCGTAGCTTCCATTTCGAACGTTGGCTACACCTTC. Its protein product is CASSVASISNVGYTF.

V gene TRBV6-2 or TRBV6-3 combines with J gene TRBJ2-7, with D perhaps TRBD2 (5 bases). Germline V gene sequence: CDR1 MNHEY, CDR2 SVGEGT. The germline V and J ends were trimmed by 6 bases and 2 bases, with 11 bases remaining between them. This CDR3 is 13 amino acids long. The CDR3 DNA follows: TGTGCCAGCAGGCCTACGGGGACCTACGAGCAGTACTTC. It codes for CASRPTGTYEQYF.

In its sample, this clonotype was seen a few times. The V call is TRBV5-6, the J call TRBJ1-2; D uncertain. The CDR3 runs 13 residues. V gave up 1 base and J gave up 4 bases, with 8 bases separating them. Germline CDR1 reads SGHDT; CDR2 reads YYEEEE. The CDR3 spells CASSLRSVYGYTF. In nucleotides, the CDR3 is TGTGCCAGCAGCTTGCGGTCCGTCTATGGCTACACCTTC. The full variable domain, with the rest looked up from reference TRBV5-6 and TRBJ1-2, is DAGVTQSPTHLIKTRGQQVTLRCSPKSGHDTVSWYQQALGQGPQFIFQYYEEEERQRGNFPDRFSGHQFPNYSSELNVNALLLGDSALYLCASSLRSVYGYTFGSGTRLTVV.

The V call is TRBV10-3, the J call TRBJ2-7, with 9 bases aligning to TRBD2. Losses at the gene ends were 0 bases for V and 5 bases for J; bases not matched to a gene: 5. Germline V lookup: CDR1 ENHRY, CDR2 SYGVKD. The CDR3 runs to 15 residues. DNA of the CDR3: TGTGCCATCAGTGAGTCGATTGGGACTAGCCACGAGCAGTACTTC. Its protein is CAISESIGTSHEQYF.

The V and J genes are TRBV20-1 and TRBJ2-5; D gene unclear. Trimming took 3 bases from V and 5 from J, leaving 7 bases between them. The germline gives CDR1 DFQATT, CDR2 SNEGSKA (reference sequence). The CDR3 is 11 amino acids. CDR3 residues: CSASVGETQYF. CDR3 DNA sequence: TGCAGTGCTAGTGTGGGGGAGACCCAGTACTTC.

This clonotype was found a few times. V gene TRBV7-2 combines with J gene TRBJ2-1; tentatively, D is TRBD2 (6 bases). The length of the CDR3 is 14 residues. Germline V lookup: CDR1 SGHTA, CDR2 FQGNSA. Trimming took off 5 bases at V and 7 bases at J, with 15 bases between the two ends. The CDR3 spells CASSPLTGRNEQFF. In DNA, the CDR3 is TGTGCCAGCAGCCCACTGACCGGGAGAAATGAGCAGTTCTTC.

The rearrangement links TRBV24-1 to TRBJ1-2, with D perhaps TRBD1 (6 bases). Trimming removed 4 bases from V and 2 bases from J, with 10 bases in between. Germline V gene sequence: CDR1 KGHDR, CDR2 SFDVKD. The CDR3 runs to 14 residues. The CDR3 loop reads CATSEGGKNYGYTF. CDR3 nucleotide sequence: TGTGCCACCAGTGAAGGGGGGAAAAACTATGGCTACACCTTC.

The chain recombines TRBV18 with TRBJ1-4; D unresolved. Germline loops: CDR1 KGHSH, CDR2 LQKENI. The CDR3 spans 15 residues. Between the trimmed V and J ends, which lost 0 bases and 6 bases, there was a span of 11 bases. This chain's CDR3 is CASSPPFVLDEKLFF. CDR3 bases: TGTGCCAGCTCACCACCGTTCGTACTGGATGAAAAACTGTTTTTT.

This clonotype was recorded a few times. The CDR3 DNA follows: TGTGCCTCCAAACCCCCAGGGGCTAACTATGGCTACACCTTC. Translation gives CASKPPGANYGYTF. This rearrangement joins TRBV30 to TRBJ1-2; D is perhaps TRBD1 (6 bases). Germline CDR1 reads GTSNPN; CDR2 reads SVGIG (reference sequence). This CDR3 spans 14 amino acids. The germline V and J ends were trimmed by 7 bases and 0 bases, with 15 bases remaining between them. Together with reference TRBV30 and TRBJ1-2, the CDR3 gives the full variable domain: SQTIHQWPATLVQPVGSPLSLECTVEGTSNPNLYWYRQAAGRGLQLLFYSVGIGQISSEVPQNLSASRPQDRQFILSSKKLLLSDSGFYLCASKPPGANYGYTFGSGTRLTVV.

The J gene is TRBJ2-2, the V gene TRBV7-9; the match to TRBD2 covers 9 bases. Germline V gives CDR1 SEHNR, CDR2 FQNEAQ (reference sequence). The CDR3 covers 16 residues. V gave up 5 bases and J gave up 5 bases; unmatched junction bases: 9. The CDR3 loop is CASSRGVAGATGELFF. CDR3 coding DNA: TGTGCCAGCAGCCGCGGGGTAGCGGGAGCTACCGGGGAGCTGTTTTTT.

This chain connects TRBV5-1 to TRBJ2-5; 9 nucleotides line up with TRBD1. J gave up 4 bases and V 3 bases, and 7 bases lay outside the gene matches. The CDR3 extends over 15 amino acids. The germline CDR1 and CDR2 sequences are SGHRS and YFSETQ. The CDR3 sequence is CASSSQGAGGETQYF. DNA of the CDR3: TGCGCCAGCAGCTCACAGGGGGCTGGCGGAGAGACCCAGTACTTC.

The rearrangement uses TRBV11-2 and TRBJ2-1; 9 nucleotides agree with TRBD2. With 2 bases clipped from V and 7 bases from J, the junction kept 6 bases outside the gene matches. This CDR3 is built from 15 residues. CDR1 and CDR2 (germline): SGHAT, FQNNGV. CDR3 nucleotides: TGTGCCAGCAGCTTAACGCTAGCGGGACTGAATGAGCAGTTCTTC. Amino acids: CASSLTLAGLNEQFF.